Shown below are 17 T cell receptor beta chains from a single sample sequenced in a study of tumor-infiltrating lymphocytes in primary liver carcinoma. Co-extraction of both nucleic acids (RNA and DNA) used about 18-34 mg of unsorted bulk tissue. cDNA specific to TCR beta was made from around 450 ng of total RNA, with a constant-region primer employed for priming. Three nested multiplex PCR rounds, a slightly modified ARM-PCR, produced the libraries for TCR beta. A C-beta reverse primer was combined with TRBV1-TRBV30 forward primers in the first two PCR rounds, and each round had approximately 9 cycles. TCRdb ran MiXCR on the multiplex PCR reads and lists one entry per CDR3 protein. The table includes more than 30,000 distinct CDR3 sequences, roughly 75% detected once. Sequencing input: tumor-adjacent normal liver tissue. The receptor set was obtained from a man in his forties with primary liver carcinoma and hepatitis B virus infection.

The chain combines TRBV11-2 with TRBJ2-2, with no clear D. Trimming removed 8 bases at V and 3 bases at J, with 13 bases between. This CDR3 is built from 14 residues. CDR1 is SGHAT, CDR2 FQNNGV, per germline. The CDR3 DNA is TGTGCCAGCGGCACAGACTCGGACACCGGGGAGCTGTTTTTT. It specifies CASGTDSDTGELFF.

In the case of this clonotype: Here the CDR3 omits its conserved ending phenylalanine or tryptophan, so a read error is the likely source. The CDR3 region is CASSWTGGNTEAFL. Here the CDR3 DNA reads TGTGCCAGCAGTTGGACAGGGGGCAACACAGAAGCTTTCTTG. The gene calls are TRBV6-2 or TRBV6-3 and TRBJ1-1, with TRBD1 matching over 11 bases. CDR1 is MNHEY and CDR2 is SVGEGT in the germline V gene. The CDR3 covers 14 residues.

This sequence joins TRBV29-1 and TRBJ2-5; possible D gene TRBD1, 6 bases. Between the trimmed V and J ends, which lost 2 bases and 9 bases, there was a span of 16 bases. CDR1 is SQVTM and CDR2 is ANQGSEA in the germline V gene. The CDR3 is 13 amino acids. CDR3 sequence: CSVESTGIQAQYF. The CDR3 DNA sequence: TGCAGCGTTGAATCAACAGGGATACAGGCCCAGTACTTC.

In the case of this clonotype: Mismatch with germline at one junction end may stem from a read error. The gene calls are TRBV10-3 and TRBJ1-6; tentative D call: TRBD1 (5 bases). Germline values: CDR1 ENHRY, CDR2 SYGVKD. CDR3 length: 16 amino acids. In nucleotides, the CDR3 is TGTACCATCAGTGAGTCGGGACCCAACCGTGGGTCATCCCTCCACTTT. Translating gives CTISESGPNRGSSLHF.

The V and J genes are TRBV10-3 and TRBJ2-6, with a tentative D call TRBD1 (5 bases). Germline V lookup: CDR1 ENHRY, CDR2 SYGVKD. Trimming stripped 2 bases from V and 14 bases from J, with 19 bases between. This CDR3 has 15 amino acids. CDR3 bases: TGTGCCATCAGTGAGGGGATCTCTGGGGCCAATATCCTGACTTTC. This translates into CAISEGISGANILTF.

The chain employs TRBV6-1 and TRBJ1-1; no definite D call. Germline lookup yields CDR1 MNHNS and CDR2 SASEGT. V was cut by 0 bases and J by 10 bases, with 12 bases left in between. The CDR3 extends over 13 amino acids. Here the CDR3 DNA reads TGTGCCAGCAGTGAAGCGCTAGGGCATGGAGCTTTCTTT. Amino acid sequence: CASSEALGHGAFF.

This clonotype was seen many times. The chain links TRBV7-9 to TRBJ2-2, with no clear D. Trimming cost V 1 base and J 3 bases, with 3 bases left between them. CDR3 length equals 13 residues. CDR1 and CDR2 from the germline V gene are SEHNR and FQNEAQ (reference sequence). DNA for the CDR3: TGTGCCAGCAGCTTAGTTGACACCGGGGAGCTGTTTTTT. Translation gives CASSLVDTGELFF.

In the case of this clonotype: One end of the junction is discordant with germline, which a read error may explain. The chain employs TRBV5-5 and TRBJ2-5, with 8 nucleotides matching TRBD2. Germline CDR1 reads SGHKS; CDR2 reads YYEKEE (reference sequence). CDR3 length equals 13 residues. The CDR3 DNA sequence: TGTGCCAACAGCGGGGGACTTAAAGAGACCCAGTACTTC. As protein: CANSGGLKETQYF.

This chain uses TRBV29-1 with TRBJ2-3; D gene unclear. This CDR3 region has 14 residues. With 3 bases removed from V and 5 bases from J, the gap between germline ends came to 15 bases. Germline CDR1 and CDR2: SQVTM and ANQGSEA. The CDR3 here is CSVDGTWIGDTQYF. DNA of the CDR3: TGCAGCGTTGACGGAACCTGGATCGGAGATACGCAGTATTTT.

To note about this clonotype: The CDR3 does not end in the conserved phenylalanine or tryptophan, so this is likely a read error. Because the CDR3's place on the DNA is in doubt, the DNA is left out and the CDR3 is given as listed by TCRdb. The chain joins TRBV7-3 to TRBJ2-1; TRBD2 reflects the table's D call only, with no check against the DNA. CDR1 is SGHTA, CDR2 FQGTGA, per germline. The CDR3 numbers 15 amino acids, ends counted. The CDR3 here is CASSLGPSSYNEQYL.

On this clonotype itself: This may be a read error: a much more frequent sequence differs by one nucleotide. The chain combines TRBV28 with TRBJ1-2; the D is unclear. The CDR3 runs 13 residues. Trimming left V 6 bases short and J 8 bases short, with 16 bases between. From germline, CDR1 is MDHEN and CDR2 SYDVKM. CDR3 sequence: CASSRHRVEGYTF. For the CDR3, the DNA is TGTGCCAGCAGCCGACATAGGGTAGAGGGCTACACCTTC.

This clonotype was seen a single time. Germline and junction disagree at one end, which may indicate a read error. The chain links TRBV29-1 to TRBJ2-7; 7 bases agree with TRBD1. Germline CDR1 is SQVTM and CDR2 is ANQGSEA. The CDR3 totals 13 residues. The CDR3 loop is CSALTGYSYEQYF. For the CDR3, the DNA is TGCAGCGCTCTGACAGGGTACTCCTACGAACAGTACTTC.

In its sample, this clonotype ranks as medium-sized. The chain is built from TRBV6-2 or TRBV6-3 and TRBJ1-2; D unresolved. The V and J ends lost 2 bases and 8 bases respectively, with 12 bases between them. Germline lookup yields CDR1 MNHEY and CDR2 SVGEGT. The CDR3 contains 13 residues. In DNA, the CDR3 is TGTGCCAGCAGTTACGAGCCCCAGGCCGGCTACACCTTC. This sequence encodes CASSYEPQAGYTF.

Ten or more counts support this clonotype. The genes are TRBV5-1 and TRBJ2-7, with a possible D match to TRBD2 (6 bases). V gave up 4 bases and J gave up 2 bases, with 16 bases separating them. This CDR3 contains 15 residues. In germline, CDR1 is SGHRS, CDR2 YFSETQ. The DNA for the CDR3 is TGCGCCAGCAGCCCGGGTAGCGGAGCACCCTACGAGCAGTACTTC. Protein sequence: CASSPGSGAPYEQYF.

Comments on this clonotype: Germline and junction disagree at one end, which may indicate a read error. The V and J genes are TRBV6-2 or TRBV6-3 and TRBJ2-1; 7 bases match TRBD1. CDR1 is MNHEY, CDR2 SVGEGT, per germline. This CDR3 is 14 amino acids long. The CDR3 DNA reads as TGTGCCAGCAGTTACGGGACAGACGCTTATGAGCACTTCTTC. Protein: CASSYGTDAYEHFF.

This clonotype was detected only a few times. Relative to the germline gene, one junction end is altered; a read error may explain this. The chain uses TRBV6-1 and TRBJ2-1; D is perhaps TRBD1 (5 bases). Germline CDR1 reads MNHNS; CDR2 reads SASEGT. This CDR3 comprises 14 residues. The DNA for the CDR3 is TGTGCCAGCGCGACTGGGGCCTATTACAGTGAGCAGTTCTTC. It translates to CASATGAYYSEQFF.

A note on this clonotype: One junction end does not reproduce the germline sequence, and a read error may be involved. V and J are TRBV5-1 and TRBJ1-1; a possible D gene is TRBD1 (6 bases). In germline, CDR1 is SGHRS, CDR2 YFSETQ. CDR3 length: 14 residues. The CDR3 bases are TGCGTCAGCAGCTTGTCGGGGGGCTGCACTGAAGCTTTCTTT. Encoded protein: CVSSLSGGCTEAFF. Drawing the rest from reference TRBV5-1 and TRBJ1-1, the complete variable domain is KAGVTQTPRYLIKTRGQQVTLSCSPISGHRSVSWYQQTPGQGLQFLFEYFSETQRNKGNFPGRFSGRQFSNSRSEMNVSTLELGDSALYLCVSSLSGGCTEAFFGQGTRLTVV.